Only a few counts were recorded for the clone carrying this T cell receptor beta chain. The target antigen is unknown. TCRdb recomputed calls from the reads with MiXCR, one row per CDR3 protein. The sample includes roughly 730,000 distinct CDR3 sequences, roughly 30% seen only once; the top ten take around a sixth. This entry comes from a study of T cell repertoires in cytomegalovirus infection. Study context: HLA-B-restricted CMV epitopes that are well studied were used alongside recently identified HLA-C-restricted ones. Public TCR beta signatures were indicative of both CMV infection and a matching HLA type. Study outcomes and limitations: The study identified carriers of CMV plus the relevant HLA from cumulative public TCR beta family frequency. HLA-C-restricted, CMV-specific TCR beta clonotypes were dominant ex vivo.

The sequence was collected from a human donor in good health (CMV status not recorded). Some clones in this sample may be carry-over from other donors' samples. Sequencing was performed on cultured PBMCs, taken from culture after CMV antigen stimulation.

CDR3 protein: CASSPRRALGYGYTF. The CDR3 DNA sequence: TGCGCCAGCAGCCCGCGCCGGGCCCTAGGGTATGGCTACACCTTC. The chain is built from TRBV5-1 and TRBJ1-2; D call uncertain. Per the germline V gene, CDR1 is SGHRS and CDR2 is YFSETQ. CDR3 length equals 15 residues. The V end was cut by 4 bases, the J end by 5 bases, with 18 bases between. Complete variable domain (other parts from reference TRBV5-1 and TRBJ1-2): KAGVTQTPRYLIKTRGQQVTLSCSPISGHRSVSWYQQTPGQGLQFLFEYFSETQRNKGNFPGRFSGRQFSNSRSEMNVSTLELGDSALYLCASSPRRALGYGYTFGSGTRLTVV.